The 14 T cell receptor beta chains below all came from one sample that was sequenced in a study of blood T cell repertoires in COVID-19. Sequenced by immunoSEQ multiplex PCR; TCRdb stores in-frame clones only, minus some. Among a few hundred thousand clones, 80% to 90% were seen once, and the ten largest hold roughly 2.3%. Sequencing was performed on PBMCs or T cells enriched from blood (not recorded which). All receptors derive from a man in his thirties or forties who had recovered from COVID-19.

The chain uses TRBV4-3 and TRBJ2-6; tentatively, D is TRBD1 (7 bases). V was clipped by 1 base and J by 9 bases, with 19 bases between them. The CDR3 sequence is 17 residues long. Per germline, CDR1 LGHNA and CDR2 YSLEER. CDR3 sequence: CASSQGQGGGWNNVLTF. Here the CDR3 DNA reads TGCGCCAGCAGCCAAGGGCAGGGGGGCGGTTGGAACAACGTCCTGACTTTC.

The CDR3 DNA sequence: TGCGCCAGCCATGAAGGACAGGTGGAGTACTTC. It specifies CASHEGQVEYF. This sequence joins TRBV5-1 and TRBJ2-7, with 7 bases that match TRBD1. Germline assignment: CDR1 SGHRS and CDR2 YFSETQ. The CDR3 totals 11 residues. The V segment lost 7 bases and the J segment 11 bases; nucleotides outside the gene matches: 9. The full variable domain, rest sourced from reference TRBV5-1 and TRBJ2-7, is KAGVTQTPRYLIKTRGQQVTLSCSPISGHRSVSWYQQTPGQGLQFLFEYFSETQRNKGNFPGRFSGRQFSNSRSEMNVSTLELGDSALYLCASHEGQVEYFGPGTRLTVT.

The chain links TRBV5-6 to TRBJ2-5, with 11 positions matching TRBD2. This CDR3 comprises 17 residues. Germline lookup yields CDR1 SGHDT and CDR2 YYEEEE. Trimming at V came to 1 base and at J to 2 bases, leaving 7 bases not matched to a gene. In nucleotides, the CDR3 is TGTGCCAGCAGCTTGTGGCTAGCGGGGGGTCAACAAGAGACCCAGTACTTC. It encodes CASSLWLAGGQQETQYF.

The J gene is TRBJ2-7, the V gene TRBV7-8; D perhaps matches TRBD2 (6 bases). Germline loops: CDR1 SGHVS, CDR2 FQNEAQ. The CDR3 sequence is 15 residues long. Trimming removed 5 bases from V and 4 bases from J, with 18 bases in between. The CDR3 DNA sequence: TGTGCCAGCAGCCCAGGGATCGGGGGTCATTACGAGCAGTACTTC. This sequence encodes CASSPGIGGHYEQYF.

The V call is TRBV18, the J call TRBJ2-7; 7 bases are shared with TRBD1. Trimming cost V 3 bases and J 1 base; bases outside gene matches: 6. Germline CDR1 is KGHSH and CDR2 is LQKENI. The CDR3 extends over 15 amino acids. CDR3: CASSPFLGQSYEQYF. The CDR3 DNA sequence: TGTGCCAGCTCACCGTTTCTGGGACAGTCCTACGAGCAGTACTTC.

V and J are TRBV7-9 and TRBJ1-4; 8 bases map to TRBD1. Germline trimming cut 4 bases from V and 8 bases from J; bases unmatched to any gene: 6. CDR1 SEHNR and CDR2 FQNEAQ come from the germline V gene (reference sequence). This CDR3 spans 14 amino acids. The CDR3 region has the DNA TGTGCCAGCAGCTGGACAGGGCCGAGGGAAAAACTGTTTTTT. It specifies CASSWTGPREKLFF. Full variable domain (outside the CDR3, taken from reference TRBV7-9 and TRBJ1-4): DTGVSQNPRHKITKRGQNVTFRCDPISEHNRLYWYRQTLGQGPEFLTYFQNEAQLEKSRLLSDRFSAERPKGSFSTLEIQRTEQGDSAMYLCASSWTGPREKLFFGSGTQLSVL.

J is TRBJ2-1 and V is TRBV24-1; no clear D gene. From germline, CDR1 is KGHDR and CDR2 SFDVKD. CDR3 length: 16 residues. V shed 4 bases and J shed 0 bases, with 12 bases lying between them. The CDR3: CATSDTTSGSYNEQFF. CDR3 sequence (DNA): TGTGCCACCAGTGACACGACCTCGGGCTCCTACAATGAGCAGTTCTTC.

The chain carries TRBV5-1 and TRBJ1-1; possibly TRBD1 for D (6 bases). The V end was cut by 0 bases, the J end by 4 bases, with 16 bases between. The CDR3 contains 16 residues. Germline-derived CDR1 and CDR2 are SGHRS and YFSETQ. The CDR3 sequence is CASSLDLRGASTEAFF. In DNA form, the CDR3 reads TGCGCCAGCAGCTTGGATCTTCGGGGGGCATCCACTGAAGCTTTCTTT.

This clone appeared once. This chain connects TRBV23-1 to TRBJ1-6; no reliable D call. TRBV23-1 is known as an ORF, though its function is uncertain. The V and J ends lost 8 bases and 7 bases respectively, with 6 bases between them. The CDR3 is 11 residues long. The CDR3 sequence: CASQVNSPLHF. The CDR3 region has the DNA TGCGCCAGCCAGGTAAATTCACCCCTCCACTTT.

This clone was seen just once. The chain has TRBV5-4 and TRBJ1-2, with 9 bases aligning to TRBD1. Germline loops: CDR1 SGHNT, CDR2 YYREEE (reference sequence). V trimming: 1 base; J trimming: 8 bases; junction bases outside the gene matches: 15. This CDR3 is built from 17 residues. As DNA, the CDR3 is TGTGCCAGCAGCTTGAGAACCGCCGGGACAGGGACCTTCGGCTACACCTTC. This sequence encodes CASSLRTAGTGTFGYTF.

This clone was counted between two and nine times. The chain carries TRBV10-3 and TRBJ1-3; D is perhaps TRBD1 (5 bases). Germline CDR1 is ENHRY and CDR2 is SYGVKD. This CDR3 region has 19 residues. V was shortened by 6 bases and J by 0 bases, with 24 bases between the two germline ends. In nucleotides, the CDR3 is TGTGCCATCAGCTCTAAACGGGGGGTCAGCTCAAGCTCTGGAAACACCATATATTTT. Its translation: CAISSKRGVSSSSGNTIYF.

The CDR3 protein is CASSLELAGAVRNTIYF. The CDR3 bases are TGTGCCAGCAGCTTAGAGTTGGCGGGGGCCGTCCGAAACACCATATATTTT. This chain joins TRBV7-8 and TRBJ1-3; D might be TRBD1 (6 bases). CDR1 SGHVS and CDR2 FQNEAQ come from the germline V gene. The CDR3 consists of 17 residues. The V and J ends lost 1 base and 5 bases respectively, with 18 bases between them.

This clone occurred a few times. The genes are TRBV5-5 and TRBJ2-7, with D tentatively TRBD2 (6 bases). Per the germline V gene, CDR1 is SGHKS and CDR2 is YYEKEE (reference sequence). The V end was cut by 7 bases, the J end by 11 bases, with 25 bases between. The CDR3 loop spans 14 amino acids. The CDR3 DNA follows: TGTGCCAGCCGTCTGCCCGGGACTGAGCAGATGGAGTACTTC. As protein: CASRLPGTEQMEYF.

This clone was picked up a small number of times. The chain carries TRBV2 and TRBJ1-1; the D gene is possibly TRBD1 (5 bases). The CDR3 extends over 14 amino acids. V lost 1 base to trimming and J lost 6 bases, with 12 bases between them. The germline CDR1 and CDR2 sequences are SNHLY and FYNNEI. DNA for the CDR3: TGTGCCAGCAGTGAAGGAAGGGGATGGTCTGAAGCTTTCTTT. Translating it yields CASSEGRGWSEAFF.